The 5 T cell receptor beta chains below were found in one sample sequenced in a study of blood T cell repertoires in COVID-19. Measured with immunoSEQ multiplex PCR; TCRdb has only the in-frame clones, and not every one. The sample records about 190,000 clones, around 80% being singletons. Sequencing used peripheral blood. These TCRs come from a man in his forties or fifties who had recovered from COVID-19.

V gene TRBV4-1 combines with J gene TRBJ1-5; the match to TRBD1 covers 7 bases. Per the germline V gene, CDR1 is MGHRA and CDR2 is YSYEKL. The ends lost 3 bases at V and 5 bases at J; junction bases unmatched: 4. CDR3 size: 14 residues. CDR3 amino acids: CASSQWDSHQPQHF. The CDR3 bases are TGCGCCAGCAGCCAGTGGGACAGTCATCAGCCCCAGCATTTT.

The V gene is TRBV7-8, the J gene TRBJ2-5; tentative D call: TRBD1 (5 bases). The CDR3 consists of 16 residues. V was pared by 0 bases and J by 3 bases, with 14 bases between. Germline assignment: CDR1 SGHVS and CDR2 FQNEAQ. The CDR3 nucleotides are TGTGCCAGCAGCTTAGCTATTTTGACAGCCAAAGAGACCCAGTACTTC. Its translation: CASSLAILTAKETQYF.

The V and J genes are TRBV30 and TRBJ2-7; 11 nucleotides agree with TRBD2. Germline loops: CDR1 GTSNPN, CDR2 SVGIG (reference sequence). CDR3 size: 14 residues. V lost 4 bases, J lost 6 bases, and 8 bases stayed unmatched. CDR3 bases: TGTGCCTGGACTCAGGGACTAGCGGTGCTCGAGCAGTACTTC. Protein sequence: CAWTQGLAVLEQYF. Combining the CDR3 with reference TRBV30 and TRBJ2-7 gives the whole variable domain SQTIHQWPATLVQPVGSPLSLECTVEGTSNPNLYWYRQAAGRGLQLLFYSVGIGQISSEVPQNLSASRPQDRQFILSSKKLLLSDSGFYLCAWTQGLAVLEQYFGPGTRLTVT.

V and J are TRBV2 and TRBJ1-2, with 7 bases lining up with TRBD1. From germline, CDR1 is SNHLY and CDR2 FYNNEI. This CDR3 contains 14 residues. The V and J ends lost 5 bases and 0 bases, in that order; junction bases with no gene match: 3. CDR3: CASSRQGANYGYTF. The DNA for the CDR3 is TGTGCCAGCAGTCGACAGGGCGCTAACTATGGCTACACCTTC.

This clone has only a few counts. The chain couples TRBV6-4 to TRBJ2-6; D possibly corresponds to TRBD2 (6 bases). Trimming took off 0 bases at V and 0 bases at J, with 6 bases between the two ends. Germline assignment: CDR1 MRHNA and CDR2 SNTAGT. This CDR3 is 16 amino acids long. The CDR3 sequence is CASSDSSGSGANVLTF. The CDR3 nucleotides are TGTGCCAGCAGTGACTCTAGCGGCTCTGGGGCCAACGTCCTGACTTTC.